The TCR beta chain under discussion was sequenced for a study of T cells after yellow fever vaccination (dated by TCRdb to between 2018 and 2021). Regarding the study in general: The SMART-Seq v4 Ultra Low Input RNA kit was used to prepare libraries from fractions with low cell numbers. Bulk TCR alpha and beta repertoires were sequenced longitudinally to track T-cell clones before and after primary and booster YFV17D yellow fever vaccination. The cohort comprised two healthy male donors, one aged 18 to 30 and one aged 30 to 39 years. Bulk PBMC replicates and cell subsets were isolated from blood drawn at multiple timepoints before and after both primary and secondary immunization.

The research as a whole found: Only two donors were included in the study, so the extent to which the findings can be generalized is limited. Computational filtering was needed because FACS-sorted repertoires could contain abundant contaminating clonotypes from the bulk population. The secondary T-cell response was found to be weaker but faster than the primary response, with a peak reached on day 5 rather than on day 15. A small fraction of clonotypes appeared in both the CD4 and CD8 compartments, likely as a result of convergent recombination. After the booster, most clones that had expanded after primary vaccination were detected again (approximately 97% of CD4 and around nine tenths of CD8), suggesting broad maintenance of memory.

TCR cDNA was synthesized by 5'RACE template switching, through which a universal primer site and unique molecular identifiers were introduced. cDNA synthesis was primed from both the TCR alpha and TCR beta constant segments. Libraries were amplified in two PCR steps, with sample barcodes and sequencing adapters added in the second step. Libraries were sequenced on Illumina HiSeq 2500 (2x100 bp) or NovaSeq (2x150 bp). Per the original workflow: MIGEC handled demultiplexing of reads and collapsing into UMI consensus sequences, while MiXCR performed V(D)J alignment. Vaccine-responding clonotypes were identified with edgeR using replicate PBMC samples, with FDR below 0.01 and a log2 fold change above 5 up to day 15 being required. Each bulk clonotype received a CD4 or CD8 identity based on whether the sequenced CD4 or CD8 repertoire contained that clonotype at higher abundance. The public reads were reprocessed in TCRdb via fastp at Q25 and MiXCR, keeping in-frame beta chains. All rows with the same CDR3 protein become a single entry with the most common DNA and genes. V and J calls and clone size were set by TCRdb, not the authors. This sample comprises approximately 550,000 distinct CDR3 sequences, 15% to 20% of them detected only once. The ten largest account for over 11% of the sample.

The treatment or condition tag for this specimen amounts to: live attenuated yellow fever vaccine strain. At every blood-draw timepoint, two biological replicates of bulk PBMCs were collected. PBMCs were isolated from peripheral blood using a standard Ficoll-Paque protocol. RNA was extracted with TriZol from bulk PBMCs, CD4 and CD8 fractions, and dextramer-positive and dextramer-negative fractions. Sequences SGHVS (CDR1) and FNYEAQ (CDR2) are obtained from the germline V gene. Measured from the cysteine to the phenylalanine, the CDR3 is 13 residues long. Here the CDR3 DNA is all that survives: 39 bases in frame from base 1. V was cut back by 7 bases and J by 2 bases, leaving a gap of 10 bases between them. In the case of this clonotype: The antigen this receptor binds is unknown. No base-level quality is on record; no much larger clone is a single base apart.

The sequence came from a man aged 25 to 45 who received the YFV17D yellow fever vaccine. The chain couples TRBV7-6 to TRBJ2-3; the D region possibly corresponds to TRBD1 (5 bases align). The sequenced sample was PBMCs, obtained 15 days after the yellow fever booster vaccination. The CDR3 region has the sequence CASNGGATDTQYF. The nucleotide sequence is TGTGCCAGCAATGGTGGGGCCACAGATACGCAGTATTTT. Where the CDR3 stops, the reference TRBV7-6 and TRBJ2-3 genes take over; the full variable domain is GAGVSQSPRYKVTKRGQDVALRCDPISGHVSLYWYRQALGQGPEFLTYFNYEAQQDKSGLPNDRFSAERPEGSISTLTIQRTEQRDSAMYRCASNGGATDTQYFGPGTRLTVL.